The 10 T cell receptor beta chains presented below share a single source sample, sequenced in a study of blood T cell repertoires in COVID-19. The table came from immunoSEQ multiplex PCR; TCRdb's copy has only in-frame clones and leaves some out. This table has roughly 120,000 clones, over 75% appearing once. Sequenced input: peripheral blood. Every receptor here comes from a man in his fifties with acute or convalescent COVID-19.

The chain carries TRBV6-2 or TRBV6-3 and TRBJ2-4, with D perhaps TRBD1 (5 bases). CDR3 length equals 16 residues. V was trimmed by 0 bases and J by 0 bases, leaving 9 bases between them. Germline CDR1 and CDR2: MNHEY and SVGEGT. The CDR3 sequence: CASSYSAGLAKNIQYF. The CDR3 DNA follows: TGTGCCAGCAGTTACTCTGCAGGGCTAGCCAAAAACATTCAGTACTTC.

This chain connects TRBV6-5 to TRBJ2-7; no firm D call. The germline V gene encodes CDR1 MNHEY and CDR2 SVGAGI. This CDR3 comprises 13 residues. Trimming cost V 6 bases and J 5 bases, with 14 bases left between them. This CDR3 reads CASSRRPQDEQYF. CDR3 nucleotides: TGTGCCAGCAGCCGCCGCCCCCAGGACGAGCAGTACTTC.

Many counts were recorded for this clone. V is TRBV5-8 and J is TRBJ1-1; tentative D call: TRBD1 (5 bases). Trimming stripped 4 bases from V and 8 bases from J, with 12 bases between. The CDR3 contains 12 residues. Germline V gene data show CDR1 as SGHTS and CDR2 as YDEGEE. In DNA, the CDR3 is TGTGCCAGCAGCCTCATACAGGAAGAAGCTTTCTTT. Its protein product is CASSLIQEEAFF.

The V and J genes are TRBV7-8 and TRBJ2-3, with a possible D match to TRBD2 (6 bases). The germline V gene encodes CDR1 SGHVS and CDR2 FQNEAQ. The CDR3 loop spans 15 amino acids. Trimming took off 5 bases at V and 0 bases at J, with 12 bases between the two ends. The CDR3 protein is CASSATSASTDTQYF. CDR3 DNA: TGTGCCAGCAGCGCGACTAGTGCTAGCACAGATACGCAGTATTTT. The full variable domain, completed using reference TRBV7-8 and TRBJ2-3, is GAGVSQSPRYKVAKRGQDVALRCDPISGHVSLFWYQQALGQGPEFLTYFQNEAQLDKSGLPSDRFFAERPEGSVSTLKIQRTQQEDSAVYLCASSATSASTDTQYFGPGTRLTVL.

V gene TRBV25-1 combines with J gene TRBJ1-2; possible D gene TRBD1, 6 bases. CDR3 length: 13 residues. CDR1 is MGHDK, CDR2 SYGVNS, per germline. Trimming removed 1 base at V and 10 bases at J, with 13 bases between. CDR3 amino acids: CASSEWQGMDYTF. DNA of the CDR3: TGTGCCAGCAGTGAATGGCAGGGGATGGACTACACCTTC.

V and J are TRBV6-6 and TRBJ1-6; 9 bases are a match to TRBD1. Germline V gene sequence: CDR1 MNHNY, CDR2 SVGAGI (reference sequence). The CDR3 loop spans 14 amino acids. V lost 7 bases, J lost 7 bases, and 5 bases stayed unmatched. The CDR3 sequence is CASNGQGPNSPLHF. Here the CDR3 DNA reads TGTGCCAGCAACGGACAGGGGCCAAATTCACCCCTCCACTTT.

Of note for this clone: Other DNA sequences from this sample encode an identical CDR3 as well. The chain couples TRBV3-1 (or the pseudogene TRBV3-2) to TRBJ1-1; maybe TRBD1 (6 bases). Per the germline V gene, CDR1 is LGHDT and CDR2 is YNNKEL (reference sequence). V was cut by 4 bases and J by 1 base, with 7 bases left in between. The CDR3 totals 13 residues. In DNA form, the CDR3 reads TGTGCCAGCAGCCGGACAGCGAACACTGAAGCTTTCTTT. Translating gives CASSRTANTEAFF.

The chain employs TRBV11-2 and TRBJ2-1, with TRBD2 identical over 11 bases. Trimming removed 2 bases from V and 4 bases from J; junction bases left unmatched: 7. The length of the CDR3 is 17 residues. Germline assignment: CDR1 SGHAT and CDR2 FQNNGV. DNA for the CDR3: TGTGCCAGCAGCTTACCCCTTAGGACTAGCGGGTACAATGAGCAGTTCTTC. Translation: CASSLPLRTSGYNEQFF. Together with reference TRBV11-2 and TRBJ2-1, the CDR3 gives the full variable domain: EAGVAQSPRYKIIEKRQSVAFWCNPISGHATLYWYQQILGQGPKLLIQFQNNGVVDDSQLPKDRFSAERLKGVDSTLKIQPAKLEDSAVYLCASSLPLRTSGYNEQFFGPGTRLTVL.

The J gene is TRBJ2-5, the V gene TRBV29-1; TRBD2 aligns across 8 bases. V was pared by 4 bases and J by 4 bases, with 5 bases of the junction left unmatched. The CDR3 sequence is 13 residues long. Germline V CDR1 and CDR2: SQVTM, ANQGSEA. CDR3 bases: TGCAGCGTTGCGGCCAGCGGGGGAGAGACCCAGTACTTC. Translating it yields CSVAASGGETQYF.

This clone was recorded only once. This rearrangement joins TRBV5-1 to TRBJ2-3, with 9 bases that match TRBD2. CDR1 is SGHRS, CDR2 YFSETQ, per germline. The CDR3 consists of 15 residues. J gave up 3 bases and V 0 bases, and 2 bases lay outside the gene matches. The CDR3 nucleotides are TGCGCCAGCAGCTTGGAGCTAGCGGGAACAGATACGCAGTATTTT. This gives the protein CASSLELAGTDTQYF.